This T cell receptor beta chain stems from a study of T cells of healthy individuals. TCRdb analysed the 5' RACE reads with MiXCR anew, one entry per CDR3 protein. The table shows 45,000 to 60,000 distinct CDR3 sequences, with roughly 14% occurring only once. From germline, CDR1 is ENHRY and CDR2 SYGVKD. V lost 4 bases and J lost 3; bases outside the gene matches: 7. This CDR3 contains 16 residues. This clonotype was seen a handful of times. This receptor was taken from a human donor in good health. The gene calls are TRBV10-3 and TRBJ2-1; 9 nucleotides line up with TRBD1. CDR3 loop: CAISGLTGGFYNEQFF. In DNA, the CDR3 is TGTGCCATCAGTGGGCTTACAGGGGGCTTCTACAATGAGCAGTTCTTC.